This T cell receptor beta chain was documented in a study of blood T cell repertoires in COVID-19. Study details: COVID-19 samples collected from the United States, Italy and Spain covered acute and convalescent phases. T cells, B-cell-depleted T cells, or PBMCs supplied cDNA or gDNA.

As handled by the study authors: From reference gene primer amplification, estimates of nucleated cell counts were derived. TCRdb's copy holds only in-frame clones and misses some; the assay was immunoSEQ multiplex PCR. The D gene and trimming were derived from the DNA, and the V and J assignments and clone size from that table. The table shows more than 150,000 clones, with 84% occurring only once. The V gene lost 0 bases and the J gene lost 7 bases, with 14 bases spanning the gap. Germline values: CDR1 SGDLS, CDR2 YYNGEE. CDR3 size: 14 residues. The sequenced sample consisted of peripheral blood. V usage is TRBV9 and J usage is TRBJ2-7; possibly TRBD1 for D (7 bases). The receptor's source is a human donor in a cohort sampled during active COVID-19. This CDR3 reads CASSVAAGTEEQYF. Written as DNA, the CDR3 is TGTGCCAGCAGCGTAGCGGCGGGGACAGAGGAGCAGTACTTC.